This T cell receptor (beta chain) was found in a study of T-cell memory formation after mild COVID-19. Study in general: Largely donor-specific TCR clusters were found.

Germline CDR1 is DFQATT and CDR2 is SNEGSKA (reference sequence). This CDR3 contains 14 residues. V gave up 3 bases and J gave up 3 bases, with 14 bases separating them. The study, taken as a whole, reports: Memory from before infection featured some responding clones, which suggests cross-reactive memory joined.

UMIs and sample barcodes were carried by the TCR alpha and TCR beta cDNA libraries that 5'RACE produced using constant-segment primers. TCRdb ran MiXCR on the 5' RACE reads and lists one entry per CDR3 protein. The table has fewer than 450,000 distinct CDR3 sequences, under 25% seen once; the top ten hold around an eighth. Comments on this clonotype: What it recognizes is unknown.

This chain links TRBV20-1 with TRBJ1-2; TRBD1 is a possible D gene (6 bases). This sequence originates from an adult woman who had mild COVID-19 (a few samples of this study predate the infection). Cell type and time point are not known. Sequencing was done on a sample of PBMCs or a T cell subset sorted from them (not recorded which). The CDR3 DNA is TGCAGTGCTAGGAAGGGGGGAGGTTACTATGGCTACACCTTC. Encoded protein: CSARKGGGYYGYTF.